The rows below give T cell receptor beta chains drawn from one sample of a study of beta chain features in type 1 diabetes. Using immunoSEQ multiplex PCR, the repertoire was profiled, and TCRdb retains in-frame clones only, with some absent. The data contain around 600,000 clones, 9.5% to 15% of them singletons. The sequencing input was naive CD4+ T cells from blood. These receptor sequences come from a man under 40 with type 1 diabetes. Both conserved end residues are part of each CDR3. A D gene is named only where the DNA matches it firmly.

V: TRBV7-2; J: TRBJ2-7; D: .; length: 15; CDR3: CASSLGAGNLYEQYF
V: TRBV28; J: TRBJ1-6; D: .; length: 12; CDR3: CASSFPDGALHF
V: TRBV6-5; J: TRBJ1-1; D: .; length: 12; CDR3: CASQTRGTEAFF
V: TRBV27; J: TRBJ2-5; D: TRBD1; length: 17; CDR3: CASSRKLQGGAGETQYF
V: TRBV6-5; J: TRBJ2-5; D: TRBD1; length: 13; CDR3: CASSPDRVKTQYF
V: TRBV6-1; J: TRBJ2-3; D: TRBD1; length: 15; CDR3: CASRTGTGDTDTQYF
V: TRBV9; J: TRBJ2-1; D: TRBD1; length: 15; CDR3: CASSVDGTVYNEQFF
V: TRBV7-2; J: TRBJ2-1; D: .; length: 16; CDR3: CASSPQEIQFYNEQFF
V: TRBV5-4; J: TRBJ2-4; D: .; length: 11; CDR3: CASSLYGIQYF
V: TRBV5-1; J: TRBJ2-1; D: TRBD1; length: 13; CDR3: CASSLGTGNEQFF
V: TRBV4-2; J: TRBJ2-3; D: TRBD2; length: 16; CDR3: CASSRATGTSEDTQYF
V: TRBV30; J: TRBJ2-6; D: TRBD1; length: 17; CDR3: CAWSPGTGIAGANVLTF
V: TRBV19; J: TRBJ2-6; D: .; length: 16; CDR3: CASSIWGSSGANVLTF
V: TRBV12-5; J: TRBJ1-2; D: .; length: 18; CDR3: CASGLVAGTQSPNYGYTF
V: TRBV28; J: TRBJ2-1; D: .; length: 11; CDR3: CASSFINEQFF
V: TRBV6-1; J: TRBJ2-1; D: TRBD1; length: 14; CDR3: CASSAQGMPNEQFF
V: TRBV6-5; J: TRBJ1-2; D: .; length: 15; CDR3: CASSYGRRTEYGYTF
V: TRBV14; J: TRBJ2-5; D: TRBD1; length: 17; CDR3: CASSLSRDRGLAETQYF
V: TRBV5-1; J: TRBJ2-1; D: .; length: 13; CDR3: CASNLQVGDEQFF
V: TRBV4-3; J: TRBJ1-5; D: .; length: 13; CDR3: CASSQGPAQPQHF
V: TRBV6-5; J: TRBJ2-1; D: .; length: 12; CDR3: CASRTFWNEQFF
V: TRBV25-1; J: TRBJ1-2; D: .; length: 15; CDR3: CASSESGRADYGYTF
V: TRBV29-1; J: TRBJ1-5; D: .; length: 12; CDR3: CSASDYNQPQHF
V: TRBV7-2; J: TRBJ1-2; D: .; length: 13; CDR3: CASSLVQLYGYTF